This T cell receptor beta chain was found in a study of cytomegalovirus exposure and HLA in healthy donors. The CDR3 totals 12 residues. CDR1 is MDHEN and CDR2 is SYDVKM in the germline V gene. V gave up 1 base and J gave up 5 bases, with 5 bases separating them. The primer mix had 60 Vbeta and 13 Jbeta primers. Sequenced by immunoSEQ multiplex PCR; TCRdb stores in-frame clones only, minus some. The sample consists of about 160,000 clones, 68% of them appearing once. This clone has more than one count but fewer than ten. Sequencing was carried out using PBMCs. The clonotype originates from a woman younger than 35 in good health and CMV-seropositive. The chain employs TRBV28 and TRBJ1-1, with unresolved D. The CDR3 spells CASSLLQTEAFF. CDR3 in DNA: TGTGCCAGCAGTTTATTACAGACTGAAGCTTTCTTT.